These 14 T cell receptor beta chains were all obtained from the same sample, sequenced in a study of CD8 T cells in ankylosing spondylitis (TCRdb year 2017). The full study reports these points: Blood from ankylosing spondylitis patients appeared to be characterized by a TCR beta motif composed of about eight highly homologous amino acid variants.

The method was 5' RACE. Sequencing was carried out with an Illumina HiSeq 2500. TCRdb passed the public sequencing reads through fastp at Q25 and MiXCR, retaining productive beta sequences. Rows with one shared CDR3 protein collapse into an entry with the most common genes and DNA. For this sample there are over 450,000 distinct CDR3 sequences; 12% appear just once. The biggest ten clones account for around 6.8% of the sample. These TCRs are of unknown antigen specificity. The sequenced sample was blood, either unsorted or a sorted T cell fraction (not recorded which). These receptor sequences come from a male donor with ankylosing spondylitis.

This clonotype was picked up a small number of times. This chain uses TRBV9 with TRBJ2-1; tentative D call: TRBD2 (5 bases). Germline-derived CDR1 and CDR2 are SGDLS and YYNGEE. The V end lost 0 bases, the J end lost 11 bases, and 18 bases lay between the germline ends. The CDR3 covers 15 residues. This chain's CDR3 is CASSVGAGSAGQQFF. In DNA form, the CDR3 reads TGTGCCAGCAGCGTAGGGGCAGGATCGGCGGGCCAGCAGTTCTTC.

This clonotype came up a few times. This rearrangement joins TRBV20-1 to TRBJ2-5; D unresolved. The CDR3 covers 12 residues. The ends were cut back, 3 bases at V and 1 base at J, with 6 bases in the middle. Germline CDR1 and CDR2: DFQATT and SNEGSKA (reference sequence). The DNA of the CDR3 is TGCAGTGCTAGCTACAGCCAAGAGACCCAGTACTTC. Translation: CSASYSQETQYF.

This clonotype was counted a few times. CDR3 amino acids: CASSFGPSEQYF. The CDR3 region has the DNA TGTGCCAGCAGTTTTGGACCCTCCGAGCAGTACTTC. The chain carries TRBV12-3 or TRBV12-4 and TRBJ2-7; D is unresolved. The CDR3 contains 12 residues. Trimming took off 3 bases at V and 6 bases at J, with 9 bases between the two ends.

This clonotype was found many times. The CDR3 loop is CASRLQGISTDTQYF. In DNA, the CDR3 is TGTGCCAGCAGACTACAGGGAATCAGCACAGATACGCAGTATTTT. The chain links TRBV5-6 to TRBJ2-3; a possible D gene is TRBD1 (6 bases). Trimming removed 5 bases from V and 0 bases from J, with 13 bases in between. The CDR3 contains 15 residues. CDR1 is SGHDT and CDR2 is YYEEEE in the germline V gene.

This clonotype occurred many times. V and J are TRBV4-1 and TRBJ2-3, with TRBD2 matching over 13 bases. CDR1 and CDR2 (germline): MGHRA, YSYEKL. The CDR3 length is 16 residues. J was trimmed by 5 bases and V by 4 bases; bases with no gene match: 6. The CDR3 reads CASSPWTSGSGDTQYF. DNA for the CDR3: TGCGCCAGCAGCCCCTGGACTAGCGGGAGTGGAGATACGCAGTATTTT.

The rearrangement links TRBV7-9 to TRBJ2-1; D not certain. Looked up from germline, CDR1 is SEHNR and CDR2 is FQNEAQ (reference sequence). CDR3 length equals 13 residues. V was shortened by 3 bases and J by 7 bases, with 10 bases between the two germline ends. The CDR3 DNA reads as TGTGCCAGCAGCTTGTCCATTGGGAATGAGCAGTTCTTC. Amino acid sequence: CASSLSIGNEQFF.

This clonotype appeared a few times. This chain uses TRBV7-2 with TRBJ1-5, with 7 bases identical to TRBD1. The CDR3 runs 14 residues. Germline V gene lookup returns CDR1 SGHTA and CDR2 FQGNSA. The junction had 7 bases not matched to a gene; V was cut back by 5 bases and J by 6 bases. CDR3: CASSPSTGPQPQHF. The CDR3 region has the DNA TGTGCCAGCAGCCCTTCGACAGGGCCTCAGCCCCAGCATTTT. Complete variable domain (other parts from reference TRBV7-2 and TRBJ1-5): GAGVSQSPSNKVTEKGKDVELRCDPISGHTALYWYRQSLGQGLEFLIYFQGNSAPDKSGLPSDRFSAERTGGSVSTLTIQRTQQEDSAVYLCASSPSTGPQPQHFGDGTRLSIL.

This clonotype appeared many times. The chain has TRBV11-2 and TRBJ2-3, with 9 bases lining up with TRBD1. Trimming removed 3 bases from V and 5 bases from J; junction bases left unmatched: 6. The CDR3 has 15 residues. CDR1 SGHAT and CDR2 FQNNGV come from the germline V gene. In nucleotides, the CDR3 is TGTGCCAGCAGCTTGACCCGGGACAGGGTAGATACGCAGTATTTT. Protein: CASSLTRDRVDTQYF.

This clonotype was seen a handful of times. CDR3: CASSFGPSGANVLTF. For the CDR3, the DNA is TGTGCCAGCAGCTTCGGACCTTCTGGGGCCAACGTCCTGACTTTC. V and J are TRBV7-9 and TRBJ2-6, with D uncertain. V was trimmed by 3 bases and J by 1 base, leaving 7 bases between them. This CDR3 is built from 15 residues. Germline CDR1 and CDR2: SEHNR and FQNEAQ (reference sequence). The full variable domain, rest sourced from reference TRBV7-9 and TRBJ2-6, is DTGVSQNPRHKITKRGQNVTFRCDPISEHNRLYWYRQTLGQGPEFLTYFQNEAQLEKSRLLSDRFSAERPKGSFSTLEIQRTEQGDSAMYLCASSFGPSGANVLTFGAGSRLTVL.

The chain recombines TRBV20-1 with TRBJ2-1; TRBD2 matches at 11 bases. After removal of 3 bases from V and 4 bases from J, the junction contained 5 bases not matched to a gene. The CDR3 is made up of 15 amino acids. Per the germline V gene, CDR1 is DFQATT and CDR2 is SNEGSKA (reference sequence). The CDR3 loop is CSASRLAGFYNEQFF. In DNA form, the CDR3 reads TGCAGTGCTAGCAGACTAGCGGGATTTTACAATGAGCAGTTCTTC.

The CDR3 nucleotides are TGTGCCAGCAGCCAAACAGGGGAAGGCTCTGGAAACACCATATATTTT. Translation: CASSQTGEGSGNTIYF. The chain has TRBV4-2 and TRBJ1-3; 7 bases agree with TRBD1. This CDR3 spans 16 amino acids. Germline V gene lookup returns CDR1 LGHNA and CDR2 YNFKEQ. Trimming took 2 bases from V and 0 from J; bases not matched to a gene: 4.

The CDR3 DNA reads TGTGCCAGCACCGCGGGTAACTCCTACAATGAGCAGTTCTTC. Residues: CASTAGNSYNEQFF. The rearrangement links TRBV5-6 to TRBJ2-1, with a weak D call TRBD2 (5 bases). V was pared by 6 bases and J by 0 bases, with 10 bases between. This CDR3 has 14 amino acids. Per the germline V gene, CDR1 is SGHDT and CDR2 is YYEEEE.

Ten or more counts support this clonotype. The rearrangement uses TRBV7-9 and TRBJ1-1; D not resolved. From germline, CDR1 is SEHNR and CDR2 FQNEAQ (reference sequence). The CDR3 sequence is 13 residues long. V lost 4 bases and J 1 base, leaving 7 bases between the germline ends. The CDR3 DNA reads TGTGCCAGCAGCTCCCCGGGGAACACTGAAGCTTTCTTT. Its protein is CASSSPGNTEAFF.

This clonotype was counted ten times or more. Here the CDR3 reads CASSLWDRDEQYF. The CDR3 DNA reads as TGTGCCAGCAGCTTATGGGATCGCGACGAGCAGTACTTC. V and J are TRBV7-2 and TRBJ2-7; D call uncertain. Germline CDR1 is SGHTA and CDR2 is FQGNSA. Trimming pared 2 bases from V and 5 bases from J, leaving 10 bases between. The CDR3 spans 13 residues.